This passage covers 25 T cell receptor beta chains from one sample sequenced in a study of blood T cell repertoires in COVID-19. TCRdb's table, derived via immunoSEQ multiplex PCR, lists solely in-frame clones and lacks some. The sample shows some 140,000 clones, 65% to 90% of them seen only once. The source material was peripheral blood. These receptors all stem from a woman aged 60-70 years with COVID-19, enrolled during active disease.

The chain is built from TRBV7-2 and TRBJ1-3, with D perhaps TRBD1 (5 bases). The CDR3 sequence is 17 residues long. Trimming stripped 5 bases from V and 0 bases from J, with 17 bases between. Per germline, CDR1 SGHTA and CDR2 FQGNSA. The CDR3 is CASSHTSDSFSGNTIYF. The CDR3, as DNA: TGTGCCAGCAGCCACACATCAGACAGCTTCTCTGGAAACACCATATATTTT.

The CDR3 bases are TGTGCCAGCAGCTTAGTTGCGGGAGGATCCTACGAGCAGTACTTC. It encodes CASSLVAGGSYEQYF. The genes are TRBV7-6 and TRBJ2-7, with 8 bases fitting TRBD2. The CDR3 covers 15 residues. Germline V gene sequence: CDR1 SGHVS, CDR2 FNYEAQ. V dropped 1 base and J dropped 1; count of bases not matched to a gene: 3.

The V and J genes are TRBV7-8 and TRBJ1-1, with D maybe TRBD1 (6 bases). The ends were cut back, 3 bases at V and 0 bases at J, with 23 bases in the middle. Germline values: CDR1 SGHVS, CDR2 FQNEAQ. CDR3 length equals 19 residues. The CDR3 sequence: CASSLLASGHALMNTEAFF. The CDR3 coding sequence is TGTGCCAGCAGCTTGTTAGCATCGGGACACGCGCTCATGAACACTGAAGCTTTCTTT.

This clone was seen just once. The V gene is TRBV18, the J gene TRBJ1-1, with D unclear. The CDR3 has 13 amino acids. CDR1 is KGHSH and CDR2 is LQKENI in the germline V gene. The V end was cut by 6 bases, the J end by 2 bases, with 10 bases between. CDR3 in DNA: TGTGCCAGCTCCACCGCTCTAAACACTGAAGCTTTCTTT. This gives the protein CASSTALNTEAFF.

This clone was found once. This chain links TRBV6-5 with TRBJ1-1; possibly TRBD1 for D (6 bases). The germline V and J ends were trimmed by 5 bases and 3 bases, with 16 bases remaining between them. CDR3 size: 15 residues. Germline V gene lookup returns CDR1 MNHEY and CDR2 SVGAGI. The CDR3: CASSPWGGQYTEAFF. The CDR3 nucleotides read TGTGCCAGCAGTCCCTGGGGGGGGCAATACACTGAAGCTTTCTTT.

The rearrangement links TRBV6-5 to TRBJ2-1, with 14 bases aligning to TRBD2. After removal of 3 bases from V and 10 bases from J, the junction contained 8 bases not matched to a gene. This CDR3 is built from 16 residues. Germline V gene lookup returns CDR1 MNHEY and CDR2 SVGAGI. The CDR3 loop reads CASSYSVTSGRDEQFF. The DNA of the CDR3 is TGTGCCAGCAGTTATTCCGTGACTAGCGGGAGGGACGAGCAGTTCTTC.

This chain links TRBV24-1 with TRBJ2-1; the D is unclear. V was shortened by 7 bases and J by 2 bases, with 8 bases between the two germline ends. CDR3 length: 13 amino acids. From germline, CDR1 is KGHDR and CDR2 SFDVKD. CDR3 amino acids: CATRKEPYNEQFF. CDR3 DNA: TGTGCCACCAGAAAGGAGCCCTACAATGAGCAGTTCTTC.

The CDR3, as DNA: TGTGCCAGCAGCCTTTGGACAGGGGGTGGGACCGGGGAGCTGTTTTTT. Translation: CASSLWTGGGTGELFF. This chain joins TRBV3-1 (or the pseudogene TRBV3-2) and TRBJ2-2, with TRBD1 matching over 10 bases. This CDR3 is built from 16 residues. The junction had 7 bases not matched to a gene; V was cut back by 4 bases and J by 5 bases. Germline CDR1 LGHDT, CDR2 YNNKEL (reference sequence).

Details on this clone: Other DNA sequences from this sample encode an identical CDR3 as well. V usage is TRBV5-1 and J usage is TRBJ1-3; D not resolved. From germline, CDR1 is SGHRS and CDR2 YFSETQ. V was shortened by 0 bases and J by 0 bases, with 7 bases between the two germline ends. This CDR3 spans 15 amino acids. The CDR3 here is CASSLGRVSGNTIYF. The CDR3 DNA reads as TGCGCCAGCAGCTTGGGTCGGGTCTCTGGAAACACCATATATTTT.

V and J are TRBV3-1 (or the pseudogene TRBV3-2) and TRBJ1-1; possibly TRBD1 for D (6 bases). Germline CDR1 LGHDT, CDR2 YNNKEL (reference sequence). The CDR3 is 15 residues long. V dropped 3 bases and J dropped 3 bases, with 14 bases sitting between them. This CDR3 is CASSHEPQGDTEAFF. The DNA for the CDR3 is TGTGCCAGCAGCCATGAACCACAGGGAGACACTGAAGCTTTCTTT.

This chain uses TRBV6-2 or TRBV6-3 with TRBJ2-5; 9 positions match TRBD2. The CDR3 has 13 residues. Germline values: CDR1 MNHEY, CDR2 SVGEGT. J gave up 5 bases and V 6 bases, and 4 bases lay outside the gene matches. CDR3 amino acids: CASRPSGTETQYF. The CDR3 DNA follows: TGTGCCAGCAGACCTAGCGGGACGGAGACCCAGTACTTC.

V gene TRBV5-1 combines with J gene TRBJ1-3; tentatively, D is TRBD1 (5 bases). The V gene lost 2 bases and the J gene lost 0 bases, with 15 bases spanning the gap. The CDR3 sequence is 17 residues long. The germline CDR1 and CDR2 sequences are SGHRS and YFSETQ. The CDR3: CASSFDSTRASGNTIYF. The DNA of the CDR3 is TGCGCCAGCAGCTTTGACAGTACCAGGGCCTCTGGAAACACCATATATTTT.

Written as DNA, the CDR3 is TGTGCCAGCAGTATGAACAGGGAAGGAGAAAAACTGTTTTTT. Its translation: CASSMNREGEKLFF. The V gene is TRBV2, the J gene TRBJ1-4; D is possibly TRBD1 (6 bases). This CDR3 spans 14 amino acids. Germline V gene sequence: CDR1 SNHLY, CDR2 FYNNEI. V dropped 5 bases and J dropped 8 bases, with 15 bases sitting between them.

The chain employs TRBV9 and TRBJ1-3; D gene ambiguous. Germline CDR1 reads SGDLS; CDR2 reads YYNGEE. The CDR3 totals 15 residues. Trimming pared 0 bases from V and 2 bases from J, leaving 9 bases between. CDR3 in amino acids: CASSVGPGAGNTIYF. The CDR3 region has the DNA TGTGCCAGCAGCGTAGGGCCCGGGGCTGGAAACACCATATATTTT.

CDR3 amino acids: CASRRGTGGPLSNQPQHF. The CDR3, as DNA: TGTGCCAGCAGACGAGGGACAGGCGGTCCCCTAAGCAATCAGCCCCAGCATTTT. The chain carries TRBV6-6 and TRBJ1-5; TRBD1 matches at 8 bases. Germline CDR1 and CDR2: MNHNY and SVGAGI (reference sequence). The CDR3 is 18 amino acids. The V segment lost 6 bases and the J segment 1 base; nucleotides outside the gene matches: 14.

J is TRBJ2-1 and V is TRBV27; TRBD1 aligns across 9 bases. This CDR3 has 15 amino acids. Germline V CDR1 and CDR2: MNHEY, SMNVEV (reference sequence). Trimming took 6 bases from V and 3 from J; bases not matched to a gene: 6. The CDR3 nucleotides are TGTGCCAGCAGGATCAGACAGGGGGTCTACAATGAGCAGTTCTTC. It codes for CASRIRQGVYNEQFF.

This rearrangement joins TRBV11-2 to TRBJ2-7; no clear D. CDR3 size: 12 residues. V was trimmed by 3 bases and J by 8 bases, leaving 11 bases between them. Germline assignment: CDR1 SGHAT and CDR2 FQNNGV. The DNA of the CDR3 is TGTGCCAGCAGCTTCCCCTCCAGTCAGCAGTACTTC. As protein: CASSFPSSQQYF.

This clone was seen more than once but under ten times. A junction boundary mismatches the germline segment, possibly from a read error. This sequence joins TRBV7-7 and TRBJ2-3, with 8 bases that match TRBD1. The CDR3 spans 15 residues. CDR1 is SSHAT, CDR2 FNYEAQ, per germline (reference sequence). CDR3 region: CASSLGPTGADTQYF. CDR3 bases: TGTGCTAGCAGCTTAGGGCCGACAGGGGCAGATACGCAGTATTTT.

The chain joins TRBV27 to TRBJ2-5, with D hard to call. The germline gives CDR1 MNHEY, CDR2 SMNVEV (reference sequence). The CDR3 extends over 14 amino acids. V was cut by 3 bases and J by 8 bases, with 16 bases left in between. CDR3 sequence: CASSFSASGYTQYF. For the CDR3, the DNA is TGTGCCAGCAGTTTTTCGGCGTCCGGGTACACCCAGTACTTC.

This chain joins TRBV4-1 and TRBJ2-1; TRBD2 is a possible D gene (6 bases). The CDR3 covers 17 residues. Germline CDR1 MGHRA, CDR2 YSYEKL. The ends were cut back, 0 bases at V and 8 bases at J, with 20 bases in the middle. The CDR3 DNA is TGCGCCAGCAGCCAAGACCCTTCGGCGGGGCAGAGGGATGAGCAGTTCTTC. Its translation: CASSQDPSAGQRDEQFF.

The rearrangement links TRBV5-8 to TRBJ2-7; TRBD1 matches at 7 bases. CDR1 is SGHTS and CDR2 is YDEGEE in the germline V gene. With 0 bases clipped from V and 5 bases from J, the junction kept 5 bases outside the gene matches. This CDR3 has 14 residues. The chain's CDR3 is CASSLETGWNEQYF. The CDR3 nucleotides are TGTGCCAGCAGCTTGGAGACAGGGTGGAACGAGCAGTACTTC.

The genes are TRBV7-9 and TRBJ1-2; D remains ambiguous. The CDR3 covers 15 residues. Per germline, CDR1 SEHNR and CDR2 FQNEAQ (reference sequence). The ends were cut back, 1 base at V and 7 bases at J, with 16 bases in the middle. CDR3 DNA: TGTGCCAGCAGCTTAGTTGGGAGACTATCTATTGGCTACACCTTC. Translated, it gives CASSLVGRLSIGYTF.

This clone was detected many times. J is TRBJ2-2 and V is TRBV5-4; the match to TRBD2 covers 9 bases. This CDR3 has 18 residues. V gave up 4 bases and J gave up 7 bases; unmatched junction bases: 17. Germline V lookup: CDR1 SGHNT, CDR2 YYREEE (reference sequence). The CDR3 here is CASSPGLAGPGASGELFF. CDR3 in DNA: TGTGCCAGCAGCCCTGGGCTAGCGGGGCCGGGCGCCAGCGGGGAGCTGTTTTTT.

The rearrangement uses TRBV7-9 and TRBJ1-5; 9 nucleotides agree with TRBD1. The ends lost 5 bases at V and 1 base at J; junction bases unmatched: 6. The germline V gene has CDR1 SEHNR and CDR2 FQNEAQ (reference sequence). The CDR3 contains 16 residues. Here the CDR3 DNA reads TGTGCCAGCAGCCCCCCCGGGACAGGGAGCAATCAGCCCCAGCATTTT. It codes for CASSPPGTGSNQPQHF. The full variable domain, with the rest looked up from reference TRBV7-9 and TRBJ1-5, is DTGVSQNPRHKITKRGQNVTFRCDPISEHNRLYWYRQTLGQGPEFLTYFQNEAQLEKSRLLSDRFSAERPKGSFSTLEIQRTEQGDSAMYLCASSPPGTGSNQPQHFGDGTRLSIL.

V usage is TRBV19 and J usage is TRBJ2-2; tentatively, D is TRBD2 (5 bases). Germline V gene lookup returns CDR1 LNHDA and CDR2 SQIVND (reference sequence). This CDR3 has 14 amino acids. V shed 6 bases and J shed 5 bases, with 13 bases lying between them. CDR3 in DNA: TGTGCCAGTAGGAAGGCGGGTTTTACCGGGGAGCTGTTTTTT. It is translated as CASRKAGFTGELFF.